A single sample gave rise to the 18 T cell receptor beta chains below, sequenced in a study of neurological immune-mediated disorders. One entry per CDR3 protein results from TCRdb running MiXCR on the 5' RACE reads. The table lists tens of thousands of distinct CDR3 sequences, around 7.2% of them singletons. The source material was CD4+ T cells from blood. The receptors were gathered from a man aged 50-59 years in good health.

This clonotype has just one count. This chain links TRBV11-1 with TRBJ2-2; the D is unclear. V lost 6 bases and J lost 1, with 12 bases in between. Germline CDR1 and CDR2: SGHAT and FQDESV (reference sequence). CDR3 length equals 15 residues. CDR3: CASSLRRLNTGELFF. In DNA, the CDR3 is TGTGCCAGCAGTCTCCGGCGGCTGAACACCGGGGAGCTGTTTTTT.

This clonotype was counted many times. This rearrangement joins TRBV7-9 to TRBJ1-2; D unclear. The germline gives CDR1 SEHNR, CDR2 FQNEAQ (reference sequence). V was pared by 7 bases and J by 2 bases, with 11 bases between. This CDR3 is built from 13 residues. The CDR3 spells CASNGALNYGYTF. Written as DNA, the CDR3 is TGTGCCAGCAACGGAGCGCTGAACTATGGCTACACCTTC.

This clonotype was observed at least ten times. The chain links TRBV20-1 to TRBJ1-5, with D hard to call. Trimming pared 3 bases from V and 0 bases from J, leaving 12 bases between. The CDR3 contains 15 residues. Germline loops: CDR1 DFQATT, CDR2 SNEGSKA (reference sequence). The CDR3 is CSASSQISSNQPQHF. The CDR3, as DNA: TGCAGTGCTAGCTCCCAGATATCTAGCAATCAGCCCCAGCATTTT.

The chain combines TRBV5-4 with TRBJ2-7, with TRBD2 identical over 8 bases. The V gene's germline CDR1 is SGHNT and CDR2 YYREEE (reference sequence). This CDR3 region has 15 residues. V was clipped by 4 bases and J by 0 bases; unmatched bases: 6. The CDR3 DNA is TGTGCCAGCAGCCTGGGACTAGAGAGCTCCTACGAGCAGTACTTC. As protein: CASSLGLESSYEQYF.

This clonotype has at least ten counts. This chain links TRBV7-2 with TRBJ2-5; tentatively, D is TRBD1 (6 bases). Trimming removed 4 bases from V and 2 bases from J, with 8 bases in between. Looked up from germline, CDR1 is SGHTA and CDR2 is FQGNSA. CDR3 length: 13 residues. The CDR3 bases are TGTGCCAGCAGCTCGCAGGGGCAAGAGACCCAGTACTTC. This gives the protein CASSSQGQETQYF.

This clonotype was seen at least ten times. The chain links TRBV11-2 to TRBJ1-3; D not certain. The CDR3 sequence is 15 residues long. CDR1 SGHAT and CDR2 FQNNGV come from the germline V gene. Trimming took 2 bases from V and 0 from J, leaving 8 bases between them. CDR3 protein: CASSLRVISGNTIYF. CDR3 nucleotides: TGTGCCAGCAGCTTAAGGGTTATCTCTGGAAACACCATATATTTT.

This clonotype has at least ten counts. V usage is TRBV14 and J usage is TRBJ1-1; 7 bases fit TRBD1. Germline loops: CDR1 SGHDN, CDR2 FVKESK. There are 16 residues in the CDR3. Germline trimming cut 1 base from V and 1 base from J; bases unmatched to any gene: 6. The CDR3 sequence is CASSQAFGTANTEAFF. CDR3 nucleotides: TGTGCCAGCAGCCAAGCCTTCGGGACAGCGAACACTGAAGCTTTCTTT.

This clonotype was counted many times. This chain joins TRBV6-1 and TRBJ2-1, with D possibly matching TRBD2 (5 bases). From germline, CDR1 is MNHNS and CDR2 SASEGT. This CDR3 has 14 residues. Deletions cut 8 bases from V and 2 bases from J, with 13 bases between. The CDR3 sequence: CASGGPPTYNEQFF. The CDR3 nucleotides are TGTGCCAGCGGAGGTCCCCCGACCTACAATGAGCAGTTCTTC.

The table lists this clonotype with many counts. The chain joins TRBV7-9 to TRBJ2-2, with D perhaps TRBD1 or TRBD2 (5 bases each). The V and J ends lost 1 base and 3 bases respectively, with 9 bases between them. The V gene's germline CDR1 is SEHNR and CDR2 FQNEAQ (reference sequence). There are 15 residues in the CDR3. CDR3 sequence: CASSLDLGDTGELFF. The CDR3 bases are TGTGCCAGCAGCTTAGACCTGGGGGACACCGGGGAGCTGTTTTTT.

The table lists this clonotype with many counts. The chain joins TRBV11-2 to TRBJ2-5, with TRBD1 as a possible D gene (6 bases). The V end was cut by 2 bases, the J end by 5 bases, with 18 bases between. CDR3 size: 16 residues. Germline V lookup: CDR1 SGHAT, CDR2 FQNNGV. The CDR3 region has the DNA TGTGCCAGCAGCTTATCCTTGGACAGCCGCCGGGAGACCCAGTACTTC. It yields the protein CASSLSLDSRRETQYF.

This clonotype is medium-sized in the sample. The chain carries TRBV4-1 and TRBJ2-3; 7 bases fit TRBD1. Germline assignment: CDR1 MGHRA and CDR2 YSYEKL. The CDR3 sequence is 15 residues long. The junction had 7 bases not matched to a gene; V was cut back by 2 bases and J by 5 bases. Here the CDR3 DNA reads TGCGCCAGCAGCCAACCCGACAGGGAAGGAGATACGCAGTATTTT. Its translation: CASSQPDREGDTQYF.

This clonotype has at least ten counts. In DNA, the CDR3 is TGTGCCAGCAGCCGACTTGGAGGAGGGCCCCGTGGCACCGGGGAGCTGTTTTTT. Translation: CASSRLGGGPRGTGELFF. This sequence joins TRBV3-1 and TRBJ2-2; D may be TRBD2 (6 bases). CDR1 is LGHDT, CDR2 YNNKEL, per germline (reference sequence). V was clipped by 4 bases and J by 4 bases, with 22 bases between them. This CDR3 has 18 residues.

This clonotype has at least ten counts. This rearrangement joins TRBV3-1 to TRBJ1-2; no clear D. V gave up 1 base and J gave up 3 bases, with 15 bases separating them. Germline V CDR1 and CDR2: LGHDT, YNNKEL (reference sequence). The CDR3 totals 16 residues. DNA of the CDR3: TGTGCCAGCAGCCAAGCGACCGGGAGGGCGGACTATGGCTACACCTTC. This gives the protein CASSQATGRADYGYTF.

There are a few counts of this clonotype. The chain recombines TRBV18 with TRBJ2-7, with TRBD1 as a possible D gene (5 bases). Germline V gives CDR1 KGHSH, CDR2 LQKENI. V lost 3 bases to trimming and J lost 2 bases, with 8 bases between them. The CDR3 length is 13 residues. As DNA, the CDR3 is TGTGCCAGCTCACCTACAGGAGCCTACGAGCAGTACTTC. It encodes CASSPTGAYEQYF.

The sample holds many counts of this clonotype. Mismatch with germline at one junction end may stem from a read error. J is TRBJ2-1 and V is TRBV5-1; 9 bases line up with TRBD1. The CDR3 sequence is 15 residues long. The germline gives CDR1 SGHRS, CDR2 YFSETQ. CDR3 loop: CTSSLGGQGSNEQFF. Here the CDR3 DNA reads TGCACCAGCAGCCTAGGGGGACAGGGTTCCAATGAGCAGTTCTTC.

This clonotype occurred many times. V is TRBV19 and J is TRBJ2-1; 8 bases align to TRBD2. V lost 7 bases and J lost 0; bases outside the gene matches: 5. CDR1 LNHDA and CDR2 SQIVND come from the germline V gene (reference sequence). This CDR3 is 15 amino acids long. Here the CDR3 DNA reads TGTGCCAGTACTGTGACTAGCGCCTCCTACAATGAGCAGTTCTTC. It specifies CASTVTSASYNEQFF.

In its sample, this clonotype was seen many times. The chain has TRBV20-1 and TRBJ2-2; 11 bases align to TRBD2. The V segment lost 2 bases and the J segment 6 bases; nucleotides outside the gene matches: 8. The CDR3 runs 16 residues. Germline CDR1 is DFQATT and CDR2 is SNEGSKA (reference sequence). The CDR3 loop reads CSARSSGRTPAGELFF. DNA for the CDR3: TGCAGTGCTAGATCTAGCGGGAGGACCCCCGCCGGGGAGCTGTTTTTT.

In its sample, this clonotype was seen many times. This chain uses TRBV7-2 with TRBJ2-2; D is ambiguous. The V gene lost 0 bases and the J gene lost 6 bases, with 11 bases spanning the gap. The CDR3 covers 15 residues. CDR1 and CDR2 (germline): SGHTA, FQGNSA. The CDR3 sequence: CASSLAERMAGELFF. For the CDR3, the DNA is TGTGCCAGCAGCTTAGCCGAACGTATGGCCGGGGAGCTGTTTTTT. Supplemented by reference TRBV7-2 and TRBJ2-2, the full variable domain reads GAGVSQSPSNKVTEKGKDVELRCDPISGHTALYWYRQSLGQGLEFLIYFQGNSAPDKSGLPSDRFSAERTGGSVSTLTIQRTQQEDSAVYLCASSLAERMAGELFFGEGSRLTVL.